This T cell receptor beta chain emerged from a study of CD8 T cells in ankylosing spondylitis. MiXCR was run by TCRdb on the 5' RACE reads, yielding one entry per CDR3 protein. Seen here are hundreds of thousands of distinct CDR3 sequences, roughly 32% observed once, and the top ten hold 4% to 5.5%. From germline, CDR1 is MDHEN and CDR2 SYDVKM. The junction had 6 bases not matched to a gene; V was cut back by 6 bases and J by 5 bases. The CDR3 is 14 residues long. The origin of this receptor is a male donor with ankylosing spondylitis or in good health (not recorded which). The rearrangement links TRBV28 to TRBJ2-7; TRBD1 matches at 11 bases. The specimen was blood, either unsorted or a sorted T cell fraction (not recorded which). CDR3 DNA: TGTGCCAGCAGGCCCGGACAGGGGGCGCACGAGCAGTACTTC. Translating it yields CASRPGQGAHEQYF.